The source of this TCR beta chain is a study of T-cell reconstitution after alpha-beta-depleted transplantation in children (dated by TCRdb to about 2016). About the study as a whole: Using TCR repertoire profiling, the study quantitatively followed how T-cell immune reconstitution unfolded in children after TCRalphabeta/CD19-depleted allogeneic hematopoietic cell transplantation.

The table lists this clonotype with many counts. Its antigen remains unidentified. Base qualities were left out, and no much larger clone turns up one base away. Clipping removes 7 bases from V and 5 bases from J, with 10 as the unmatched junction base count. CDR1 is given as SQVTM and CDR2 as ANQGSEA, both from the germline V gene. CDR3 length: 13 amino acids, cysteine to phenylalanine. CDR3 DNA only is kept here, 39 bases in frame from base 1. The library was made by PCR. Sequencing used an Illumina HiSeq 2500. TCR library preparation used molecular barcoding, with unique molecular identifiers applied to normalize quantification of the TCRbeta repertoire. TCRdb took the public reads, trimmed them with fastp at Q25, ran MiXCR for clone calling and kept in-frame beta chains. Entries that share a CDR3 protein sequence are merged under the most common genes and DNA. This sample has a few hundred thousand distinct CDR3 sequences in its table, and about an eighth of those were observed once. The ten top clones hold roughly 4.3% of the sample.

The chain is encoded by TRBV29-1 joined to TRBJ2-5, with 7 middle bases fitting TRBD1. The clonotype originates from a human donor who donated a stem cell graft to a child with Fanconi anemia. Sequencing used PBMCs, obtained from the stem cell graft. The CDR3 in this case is CSADTGQWETQYF. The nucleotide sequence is TGCAGCGCGGATACGGGACAGTGGGAGACCCAGTACTTC. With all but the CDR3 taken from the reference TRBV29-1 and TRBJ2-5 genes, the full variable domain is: SAVISQKPSRDICQRGTSLTIQCQVDSQVTMMFWYRQQPGQSLTLIATANQGSEATYESGFVIDKFPISRPNLTFSTLTVSNMSPEDSSIYLCSADTGQWETQYFGPGTRLLVL.